Listed here are 20 T cell receptor beta chains from one sample, sequenced in a study of patients and donors after allogeneic stem cell transplantation. TCRdb independently ran MiXCR on the RT-PCR reads; one entry per CDR3 protein. Counted here are 900,000 to 1,000,000 distinct CDR3 sequences, about a sixth occurring once; the ten biggest clones make up under 6.5%. Sequencing used blood, either unsorted or a sorted T cell fraction (not recorded which). These receptor sequences come from a human donor who was either an allogeneic HSCT recipient or a stem cell or donor lymphocyte infusion donor (not recorded which). It is not recorded whose cells these are; they may come from a transplant donor.

V and J are TRBV7-8 and TRBJ2-7; TRBD2 matches 7 bases. J was trimmed by 0 bases and V by 2 bases; bases with no gene match: 16. The germline V gene encodes CDR1 SGHVS and CDR2 FQNEAQ. The CDR3 length is 19 residues. This CDR3 is CASSLRALLWGTNSYEQYF. DNA of the CDR3: TGTGCCAGCAGCTTAAGAGCTCTCCTCTGGGGGACTAACTCCTACGAGCAGTACTTC.

This clonotype has only a few counts. V is TRBV4-3 and J is TRBJ1-2; D might be TRBD1 (6 bases). V shed 0 bases and J shed 8 bases, with 13 bases lying between them. CDR1 is LGHNA, CDR2 YSLEER, per germline. There are 14 residues in the CDR3. CDR3 nucleotides: TGCGCCAGCAGCCAAGATGGTAACAGGGCGGGCTACACCTTC. Translated: CASSQDGNRAGYTF.

This clonotype has only a few counts. The rearrangement links TRBV20-1 to TRBJ1-2; 10 bases match TRBD1. Trimming took 0 bases from V and 8 from J; bases not matched to a gene: 6. The CDR3 runs 14 residues. Looked up from germline, CDR1 is DFQATT and CDR2 is SNEGSKA (reference sequence). The CDR3 nucleotides are TGCAGTGCTAGAGACCCAGGGACAGGGGCCGGCTACACCTTC. Translated: CSARDPGTGAGYTF.

In this sample, this clonotype turned up a few times. The chain combines TRBV13 with TRBJ2-1; D gene unclear. The V gene lost 0 bases and the J gene lost 4 bases, with 13 bases spanning the gap. This CDR3 region has 16 residues. The germline V gene encodes CDR1 PRHDT and CDR2 FYEKMQ (reference sequence). The CDR3: CASSLGLWEDYNEQFF. CDR3 DNA: TGTGCCAGCAGCTTAGGCCTATGGGAAGATTACAATGAGCAGTTCTTC.

The gene calls are TRBV9 and TRBJ2-1; possible D gene TRBD1, 5 bases. The length of the CDR3 is 15 residues. Trimming cost V 4 bases and J 7 bases, with 18 bases left between them. CDR1 and CDR2 from the germline V gene are SGDLS and YYNGEE. The DNA for the CDR3 is TGTGCCAGCAGCTCCCCAGCAGGGTCGGGTAATGAGCAGTTCTTC. Protein sequence: CASSSPAGSGNEQFF. The full variable domain, in which reference TRBV9 and TRBJ2-1 provide the parts outside the CDR3, is DSGVTQTPKHLITATGQRVTLRCSPRSGDLSVYWYQQSLDQGLQFLIQYYNGEERAKGNILERFSAQQFPDLHSELNLSSLELGDSALYFCASSSPAGSGNEQFFGPGTRLTVL.

This clonotype was counted at least ten times. V gene TRBV6-1 combines with J gene TRBJ2-7, with TRBD1 identical over 10 bases. There are 14 residues in the CDR3. Germline trimming cut 6 bases from V and 3 bases from J; bases unmatched to any gene: 5. The germline gives CDR1 MNHNS, CDR2 SASEGT. Written as DNA, the CDR3 is TGTGCCAGCAGCCCCGGACAGGGGGGCTACGAGCAGTACTTC. This encodes CASSPGQGGYEQYF.

The sample holds a few counts of this clonotype. V usage is TRBV24-1 and J usage is TRBJ1-6, with D uncertain. Trimming took off 3 bases at V and 6 bases at J, with 2 bases between the two ends. Germline CDR1 and CDR2: KGHDR and SFDVKD. The CDR3 covers 12 residues. The CDR3 sequence: CATSDLNSPLHF. The CDR3 DNA sequence: TGTGCCACCAGTGATCTTAATTCACCCCTCCACTTT.

The CDR3, as DNA: TGTGCCAGCAGTGACGAGACAACTAACTATGGCTACACCTTC. Its translation: CASSDETTNYGYTF. The chain carries TRBV2 and TRBJ1-2; D gene uncertain. From germline, CDR1 is SNHLY and CDR2 FYNNEI. The CDR3 runs to 14 residues. Trimming pared 3 bases from V and 0 bases from J, leaving 8 bases between.

This clonotype was counted only a few times. The V call is TRBV29-1, the J call TRBJ2-5; TRBD2 might be the D (6 bases). The CDR3 is 13 amino acids. CDR1 and CDR2 from the germline V gene are SQVTM and ANQGSEA. Trimming stripped 6 bases from V and 3 bases from J, with 14 bases between. CDR3 protein: CSVLRGRKETQYF. CDR3 in DNA: TGCAGCGTCCTGCGGGGCAGAAAAGAGACCCAGTACTTC.

The chain employs TRBV9 and TRBJ2-7; no clear D gene. CDR3 length equals 13 residues. Trimming took off 0 bases at V and 4 bases at J, with 8 bases between the two ends. Germline CDR1 is SGDLS and CDR2 is YYNGEE. For the CDR3, the DNA is TGTGCCAGCAGCGTAGAAACAGAATACGAGCAGTACTTC. Amino acid sequence: CASSVETEYEQYF.

The table lists this clonotype with many counts. CDR3 coding DNA: TGTGCCAGCAGTTTTGGGGACAGGCCCTACAATGAGCAGTTCTTC. It codes for CASSFGDRPYNEQFF. The rearrangement joins TRBV12-3 or TRBV12-4 to TRBJ2-1; 8 nucleotides agree with TRBD1. Losses at the gene ends were 3 bases for V and 2 bases for J; bases not matched to a gene: 3. This CDR3 has 15 residues.

The chain is built from TRBV27 and TRBJ2-5; 7 positions match TRBD1. The CDR3 loop spans 14 amino acids. Trimming removed 8 bases from V and 5 bases from J; junction bases left unmatched: 11. Germline V gives CDR1 MNHEY, CDR2 SMNVEV (reference sequence). The CDR3 sequence: CASARGQGRETQYF. DNA of the CDR3: TGTGCCAGCGCGAGGGGGCAGGGTCGGGAGACCCAGTACTTC.

This chain joins TRBV6-1 and TRBJ1-6, with D unresolved. Germline values: CDR1 MNHNS, CDR2 SASEGT. CDR3 length: 16 amino acids. Trimming left V 5 bases short and J 4 bases short, with 15 bases between. The CDR3: CASSPQAPAYNSPLHF. CDR3 sequence (DNA): TGTGCCAGCAGTCCGCAGGCCCCTGCGTATAATTCACCCCTCCACTTT.

This clonotype was counted only a few times. V usage is TRBV12-3 or TRBV12-4 and J usage is TRBJ2-1; a possible D gene is TRBD1 (5 bases). The CDR3 has 16 amino acids. Trimming cost V 5 bases and J 3 bases, with 17 bases left between them. The CDR3 reads CASSRVGQQVYNEQFF. In nucleotides, the CDR3 is TGTGCCAGCAGTCGGGTAGGCCAACAGGTCTACAATGAGCAGTTCTTC.

This clonotype has at least ten counts. The rearrangement uses TRBV12-3 or TRBV12-4 and TRBJ2-7, with D unclear. The V and J ends lost 6 bases and 7 bases respectively, with 10 bases between them. The CDR3 has 11 residues. CDR3 coding DNA: TGTGCCAGCAGCCCCGGTAGGGAGCAGTACTTC. Protein product: CASSPGREQYF.

The chain uses TRBV12-5 and TRBJ2-7; 13 nucleotides match TRBD2. Germline assignment: CDR1 LGHNT and CDR2 FRNRAP. With 6 bases clipped from V and 1 base from J, the junction kept 6 bases outside the gene matches. This CDR3 has 16 amino acids. This chain's CDR3 is CASGDPLAGGSYEQYF. CDR3 sequence (DNA): TGTGCTAGTGGGGACCCACTAGCGGGAGGGTCCTACGAGCAGTACTTC.

Details on this clonotype: One end of the junction is discordant with germline, which a read error may explain. This chain links TRBV7-7 with TRBJ2-5; D is perhaps TRBD1 or TRBD2 (6 bases each). Germline V lookup: CDR1 SSHAT, CDR2 FNYEAQ (reference sequence). This CDR3 has 16 residues. CDR3 DNA: TGTGCTAGCAGCTTGGGGGGCAAGGCAGGTCAAGAGACCCAGTACTTC. Protein product: CASSLGGKAGQETQYF. The entire variable domain, with the rest obtained from reference TRBV7-7 and TRBJ2-5, is as follows: GAGVSQSPRYKVTKRGQDVTLRCDPISSHATLYWYQQALGQGPEFLTYFNYEAQPDKSGLPSDRFSAERPEGSISTLTIQRTEQRDSAMYRCASSLGGKAGQETQYFGPGTRLLVL.

Only a few counts were recorded for this clonotype. This chain joins TRBV2 and TRBJ1-1; no reliable D call. CDR1 SNHLY and CDR2 FYNNEI come from the germline V gene. There are 15 residues in the CDR3. V was pared by 2 bases and J by 0 bases, with 10 bases between. The CDR3 loop is CASSELGTMNTEAFF. CDR3 nucleotide sequence: TGTGCCAGCAGTGAACTGGGCACAATGAACACTGAAGCTTTCTTT.

This chain uses TRBV30 with TRBJ2-1, with D perhaps matching TRBD2 (5 bases). Trimming took off 2 bases at V and 2 bases at J, with 10 bases between the two ends. The length of the CDR3 is 14 residues. Germline-derived CDR1 and CDR2 are GTSNPN and SVGIG (reference sequence). CDR3 amino acids: CAWSRGRTYNEQFF. CDR3 nucleotides: TGTGCCTGGAGTAGAGGGCGGACCTACAATGAGCAGTTCTTC.

There are a few counts of this clonotype. The chain uses TRBV12-3 or TRBV12-4 and TRBJ1-3, with D unclear. There are 16 residues in the CDR3. With 5 bases removed from V and 1 base from J, the gap between germline ends came to 15 bases. For the CDR3, the DNA is TGTGCCAGCAGTACGGCTGCTAGGCCTTCTGGAAACACCATATATTTT. This gives the protein CASSTAARPSGNTIYF.